This T cell receptor (beta chain) was observed in a study of T cell clones after liver transplantation. Some clones are missing from TCRdb's copy, which holds only in-frame ones; the method was immunoSEQ multiplex PCR. This sample yields about 80,000 clones, of which 82% are seen a single time; 0.45% to 0.6% belongs to the top ten. This CDR3 comprises 12 residues. Germline loops: CDR1 MDHEN, CDR2 SYDVKM. The V and J ends lost 4 bases and 4 bases respectively, with 7 bases between them. Sequencing used CD4+ T cells from blood, obtained 45 to 46 months after liver transplant. The chain recombines TRBV28 with TRBJ1-1, with D possibly being TRBD1 (6 bases). The clonotype comes from a human patient who received a liver transplant. Some T cells may be provided by the graft donor. CDR3 protein: CASSYRATEAFF. The CDR3 nucleotides read TGTGCCAGCAGTTACAGGGCCACTGAAGCTTTCTTT.